The sequence of this T cell receptor beta chain was determined in a study of siplizumab effects on memory and regulatory T cells. Study outcomes and limitations: Among mappable alloreactive CD4+ clones, the Treg-derived fraction averaged around 70% with siplizumab versus around 30% in controls. Apparently key alloresponse contributors, naive T cells also seemed more diverse than memory cells. The authors mapped only a minor fraction of alloreactive clones to unstimulated subsets.

Germline V gene data show CDR1 as SGHAT and CDR2 as FQNNGV. The CDR3 has 14 residues. Trimming removed 0 bases from V and 1 base from J, with 6 bases in between. Method: immunoSEQ multiplex PCR; TCRdb's copy keeps in-frame clones and lacks some. The sample has 45,000 to 60,000 clones, roughly 84% seen once. Note on this clone: Its antigen is as yet unknown.

Unstimulated naive, memory, effector memory and TEMRA subsets underwent sequencing in a few donor pairs. The origin of this receptor is a human donor in good health. The genes are TRBV11-2 and TRBJ2-5; no firm D call. The sequenced sample consisted of naive CD8+ T cells sorted from blood. The CDR3, as DNA: TGTGCCAGCAGCTTAGATCCCCTCCAAGAGACCCAGTACTTC. This encodes CASSLDPLQETQYF.